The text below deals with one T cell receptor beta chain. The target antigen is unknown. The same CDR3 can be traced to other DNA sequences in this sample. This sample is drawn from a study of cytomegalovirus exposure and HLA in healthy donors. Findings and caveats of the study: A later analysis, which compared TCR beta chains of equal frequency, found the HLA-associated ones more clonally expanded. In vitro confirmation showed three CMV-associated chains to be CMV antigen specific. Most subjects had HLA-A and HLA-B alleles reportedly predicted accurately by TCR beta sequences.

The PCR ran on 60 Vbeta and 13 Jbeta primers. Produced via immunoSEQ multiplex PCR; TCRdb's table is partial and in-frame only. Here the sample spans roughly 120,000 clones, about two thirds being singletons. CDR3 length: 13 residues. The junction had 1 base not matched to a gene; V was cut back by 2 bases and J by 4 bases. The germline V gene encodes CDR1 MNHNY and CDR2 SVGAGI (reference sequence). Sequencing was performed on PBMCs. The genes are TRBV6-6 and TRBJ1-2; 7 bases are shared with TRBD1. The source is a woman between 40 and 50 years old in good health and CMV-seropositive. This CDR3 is CASSYPGGYGYTF. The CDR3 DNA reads TGTGCCAGCAGTTACCCAGGGGGCTATGGCTACACCTTC.